Below are 22 T cell receptor beta chains sequenced from a single sample in a study of cytomegalovirus exposure and HLA in healthy donors. 13 Jbeta primers and 60 Vbeta primers were used for the PCR. Method: immunoSEQ multiplex PCR; TCRdb's copy keeps in-frame clones and lacks some. The sample consists of under 150,000 clones, around three quarters of them appearing once. The sample was PBMCs. The receptors were gathered from a woman between 50 and 59 years old in good health and CMV-seronegative.

The chain joins TRBV5-1 to TRBJ2-1; 9 bases match TRBD1. J gave up 1 base and V 5 bases, and 7 bases lay outside the gene matches. The CDR3 is 16 amino acids. Germline V gene data show CDR1 as SGHRS and CDR2 as YFSETQ. The CDR3 loop is CASSLSDRGSYNEQFF. For the CDR3, the DNA is TGCGCCAGCAGTCTCTCCGACAGGGGGTCCTACAATGAGCAGTTCTTC. Full variable domain (rest looked up from reference TRBV5-1 and TRBJ2-1): KAGVTQTPRYLIKTRGQQVTLSCSPISGHRSVSWYQQTPGQGLQFLFEYFSETQRNKGNFPGRFSGRQFSNSRSEMNVSTLELGDSALYLCASSLSDRGSYNEQFFGPGTRLTVL.

This chain uses TRBV20-1 with TRBJ1-2, with a possible D match to TRBD1 (5 bases). Per germline, CDR1 DFQATT and CDR2 SNEGSKA (reference sequence). V lost 5 bases and J 7 bases, leaving 11 bases between the germline ends. This CDR3 has 11 amino acids. In nucleotides, the CDR3 is TGCAGTGCTGATACAGGTGGTGGCTACACCTTC. This translates into CSADTGGGYTF.

The chain uses TRBV5-1 and TRBJ2-1; the D gene is possibly TRBD2 (7 bases). Germline loops: CDR1 SGHRS, CDR2 YFSETQ. Trimming took off 0 bases at V and 2 bases at J, with 9 bases between the two ends. This CDR3 contains 15 residues. The CDR3 DNA is TGCGCCAGCAGCTTGGAGGGGGGGACCTACAATGAGCAGTTCTTC. Protein: CASSLEGGTYNEQFF.

This rearrangement joins TRBV6-1 to TRBJ2-7; 9 bases match TRBD2. Germline values: CDR1 MNHNS, CDR2 SASEGT. CDR3 length: 14 residues. J lost 6 bases, V lost 6 bases, and 9 bases had no gene match. The CDR3 DNA follows: TGTGCCAGCAGACCGCGGGGGGGATCCGGCGAGCAGTACGTC. Protein product: CASRPRGGSGEQYV.

The CDR3 sequence is CASGFGDRAFNGYTF. CDR3 in DNA: TGTGCTAGTGGTTTCGGGGACAGGGCGTTCAACGGCTACACCTTC. The chain links TRBV12-5 to TRBJ1-2; 9 positions match TRBD1. This CDR3 has 15 residues. Unmatched junction bases numbered 10, after V lost 3 bases and J lost 8 bases. Germline V CDR1 and CDR2: LGHNT, FRNRAP.

The chain has TRBV11-2 and TRBJ2-2; TRBD2 agrees at 8 bases. This CDR3 has 14 amino acids. V shed 5 bases, J shed 9 bases, and the junction held 8 bases outside the gene matches. Germline assignment: CDR1 SGHAT and CDR2 FQNNGV. The CDR3 is CASSLKRESRELFF. As DNA, the CDR3 is TGTGCCAGCAGCCTGAAGCGGGAGTCCAGGGAGCTGTTTTTT.

This sequence joins TRBV7-8 and TRBJ2-5; the D is unclear. V lost 4 bases and J 3 bases, leaving 3 bases between the germline ends. The CDR3 sequence is 11 residues long. Germline assignment: CDR1 SGHVS and CDR2 FQNEAQ. The chain's CDR3 is CASSSKETQYF. The CDR3 nucleotides are TGTGCCAGCAGCTCAAAAGAGACCCAGTACTTC.

The V gene is TRBV4-1, the J gene TRBJ2-5, with 7 bases aligning to TRBD1. V lost 1 base to trimming and J lost 6 bases; unmatched junction nucleotides: 14. The CDR3 consists of 17 residues. Germline V lookup: CDR1 MGHRA, CDR2 YSYEKL. CDR3 residues: CASSQGKGTAEEKTQYF. DNA of the CDR3: TGCGCCAGCAGCCAAGGCAAGGGGACAGCTGAGGAAAAGACCCAGTACTTC.

The gene calls are TRBV9 and TRBJ2-7, with TRBD1 as a possible D gene (5 bases). V was shortened by 4 bases and J by 5 bases, with 13 bases between the two germline ends. Germline V gene data show CDR1 as SGDLS and CDR2 as YYNGEE. CDR3 length equals 13 residues. The CDR3, as DNA: TGTGCCAGCAGCTTTGGGGCCCTGGACGAGCAGTACTTC. Translating it yields CASSFGALDEQYF.

The chain links TRBV7-6 to TRBJ2-6; 7 bases fit TRBD1. Germline V CDR1 and CDR2: SGHVS, FNYEAQ. The CDR3 length is 18 residues. V gave up 1 base and J gave up 0 bases; unmatched junction bases: 6. The CDR3: CASSLGTGLSSGANVLTF. The CDR3 DNA follows: TGTGCCAGCAGCTTAGGGACAGGTCTTTCCTCTGGGGCCAACGTCCTGACTTTC.

The chain has TRBV28 and TRBJ2-7; 7 bases are shared with TRBD1. The germline CDR1 and CDR2 sequences are MDHEN and SYDVKM. V lost 6 bases to trimming and J lost 7 bases; unmatched junction nucleotides: 24. This CDR3 region has 18 residues. The CDR3 region is CASRGIGTEGYSFIEQYF. The CDR3, as DNA: TGTGCCAGCAGGGGAATCGGGACAGAAGGTTATTCCTTTATTGAGCAGTACTTC.

This clone was observed a handful of times. The chain recombines TRBV4-1 with TRBJ2-1; 8 nucleotides agree with TRBD2. Germline V gene sequence: CDR1 MGHRA, CDR2 YSYEKL. The CDR3 totals 16 residues. V lost 2 bases and J lost 3; bases outside the gene matches: 6. The CDR3 here is CASSQLTSGVYNEQFF. In DNA form, the CDR3 reads TGCGCCAGCAGCCAACTCACTAGCGGAGTCTACAATGAGCAGTTCTTC.

The chain uses TRBV4-3 and TRBJ2-5; D remains unclear. The germline CDR1 and CDR2 sequences are LGHNA and YSLEER. Trimming pared 0 bases from V and 5 bases from J, leaving 7 bases between. The CDR3 length is 13 residues. CDR3 region: CASSQDNGETQYF. The CDR3 DNA reads as TGCGCCAGCAGCCAAGATAACGGGGAGACCCAGTACTTC.

This clone showed up just once. The chain has TRBV28 and TRBJ1-1; D uncertain. Germline CDR1 and CDR2: MDHEN and SYDVKM. This CDR3 spans 10 amino acids. Trimming removed 8 bases from V and 5 bases from J, with 6 bases in between. The CDR3 reads CASRRTEAFF. In nucleotides, the CDR3 is TGTGCCAGCCGGAGGACTGAAGCTTTCTTT.

The chain recombines TRBV19 with TRBJ2-7; maybe TRBD1 (5 bases). CDR3 size: 12 residues. The germline V gene encodes CDR1 LNHDA and CDR2 SQIVND (reference sequence). Deletions cut 5 bases from V and 3 bases from J, with 8 bases between. CDR3 sequence reads: CASSSGFYEQYF. CDR3 nucleotide sequence: TGTGCCAGTAGTTCAGGGTTCTACGAGCAGTACTTC.

The chain recombines TRBV5-4 with TRBJ1-1; the match to TRBD1 covers 9 bases. Germline CDR1 and CDR2: SGHNT and YYREEE (reference sequence). The CDR3 runs 14 residues. V lost 6 bases and J lost 1; bases outside the gene matches: 4. The CDR3 reads CASNRGQGNTEAFF. The CDR3 DNA follows: TGTGCCAGCAACAGGGGGCAGGGGAACACTGAAGCTTTCTTT.

The J gene is TRBJ1-5, the V gene TRBV30; 9 positions match TRBD1. V was pared by 6 bases and J by 4 bases, with 4 bases of the junction left unmatched. The germline gives CDR1 GTSNPN, CDR2 SVGIG (reference sequence). CDR3 length: 13 amino acids. The CDR3 sequence: CACSGQGNQPQHF. In DNA form, the CDR3 reads TGTGCCTGCTCGGGACAGGGAAATCAGCCCCAGCATTTT.

In the case of this clone: One end of the junction fails to match germline, which may point to a read error. The rearrangement uses TRBV5-1 and TRBJ1-2, with D perhaps TRBD1 (5 bases). CDR1 is SGHRS, CDR2 YFSETQ, per germline. This CDR3 is 14 amino acids long. The CDR3 DNA reads as TGCGCCAGCAGCTTGGATGGGGCGGCTAGTGGGAACCCCTTC. It specifies CASSLDGAASGNPF.

The gene calls are TRBV18 and TRBJ2-1; a weak D match, TRBD2 (6 bases). Germline loops: CDR1 KGHSH, CDR2 LQKENI. V dropped 0 bases and J dropped 3 bases, with 9 bases sitting between them. The CDR3 totals 15 residues. CDR3: CASSPPGGFYNEQFF. The CDR3 nucleotides read TGTGCCAGCTCACCACCCGGGGGTTTCTACAATGAGCAGTTCTTC.

This clone was counted between two and nine times. The chain recombines TRBV5-6 with TRBJ1-1; tentative D call: TRBD1 (6 bases). CDR3 length equals 14 residues. Trimming took off 3 bases at V and 0 bases at J, with 9 bases between the two ends. Germline lookup yields CDR1 SGHDT and CDR2 YYEEEE. The CDR3 loop reads CASSWDTVNTEAFF. CDR3 nucleotide sequence: TGTGCCAGCAGCTGGGACACTGTGAACACTGAAGCTTTCTTT.

This clone was detected only once. The CDR3 is CASSQPGQEVNEQFF. DNA of the CDR3: TGCGCCAGCAGCCAACCGGGACAGGAGGTCAATGAGCAGTTCTTC. The genes are TRBV4-3 and TRBJ2-1; TRBD1 matches 8 bases. Looked up from germline, CDR1 is LGHNA and CDR2 is YSLEER. V lost 2 bases to trimming and J lost 6 bases; unmatched junction nucleotides: 6. The CDR3 contains 15 residues.

This rearrangement joins TRBV30 to TRBJ1-2; 9 nucleotides align to TRBD1. This CDR3 is built from 13 residues. J lost 7 bases, V lost 3 bases, and 6 bases had no gene match. Germline V gene lookup returns CDR1 GTSNPN and CDR2 SVGIG (reference sequence). CDR3 amino acids: CAWSRDREFGYTF. The CDR3 bases are TGTGCCTGGAGCCGGGACAGGGAATTTGGCTACACCTTC.